This T cell receptor beta chain was sequenced during a study of blood T cell repertoires in COVID-19. Across the whole study: Spain, Italy and the United States supplied samples that represented acute and convalescent COVID-19.

The CDR3 extends over 17 amino acids. V lost 3 bases, J lost 0 bases, and 9 bases stayed unmatched. The germline gives CDR1 SGHDN, CDR2 FVKESK. TCRdb's copy holds only in-frame clones and misses some; the assay was immunoSEQ multiplex PCR. This sample has 200,000 to 250,000 clones; roughly 80% occur once, and the top ten carry 3.4%. The source is a woman aged 18-29 years with acute or convalescent COVID-19. The rearrangement joins TRBV14 to TRBJ2-7; 9 bases match TRBD2. Source material: peripheral blood. DNA of the CDR3: TGTGCCAGCAGCCAGGTTGGTCGCGGGAGGGCCTCCTACGAGCAGTACTTC. Its translation: CASSQVGRGRASYEQYF.